This T cell receptor beta chain was sequenced for a study of T cell repertoires in cytomegalovirus infection (dated 2019 in TCRdb). Notes on the research overall: Because public TCR beta signatures pointed to carriage of CMV infection together with the matching HLA type, the HLA type of each donor mattered for the analysis. Study-wide findings and limitations: The ex vivo response was dominated by HLA-C-restricted CMV-specific TCR beta clonotypes, and the single most frequent clonotype in two of eight donors was supplied by these HLA-C-restricted clonotypes. In both this cohort and an independent cohort of approximately 350 donors, the cumulative frequency of public TCR beta family members distinguished carriers of CMV infection plus the relevant HLA type.

For sequencing, an Illumina HiSeq 1500 was employed. Starting from the raw public reads, TCRdb applied fastp trimming at Q25, assembled clones with MiXCR and retained in-frame beta chains. Each entry is one CDR3 protein sequence, shown with its most common DNA and genes. A total of a few hundred thousand distinct CDR3 sequences appear in this sample, over 7.5% of them only once. Clones ranked in the top ten supply approximately 4.5% of the sample. The CDR3 measures 21 amino acids from cysteine to phenylalanine. Kept here is only the CDR3 DNA, which spans 63 bases and is read in frame from base 1. The germline V gene encodes CDR1 DFQATT and CDR2 SNEGSKA (reference sequence). Unmatched junction bases come to 20, with V trimmed by 0 bases and J by 1 base. In this sample, this clonotype turned up many times. No cognate antigen has been identified for it. Base qualities are not provided; no much larger clone lies one nucleotide away.

The chain links TRBV20-1 with TRBJ2-5, and 10 junction bases match TRBD2. Sequenced material: PBMCs. The TCR was taken from a human donor in good health (CMV status not recorded). Some clones in this sample may be carry-over from other donors' samples. The bases read TGCAGTGCTAGAGACCCACTCTCAACTGCCCATAGCGGGAGGCGCCAAGAGACCCAGTACTTC. It translates to CSARDPLSTAHSGRRQETQYF.